The rows below give T cell receptor beta chains drawn from one sample of a study of T cell changes during pregnancy in multiple sclerosis. TCRdb's table, derived via immunoSEQ multiplex PCR, lists solely in-frame clones and lacks some. The table has about 98,000 clones, under 95% seen once. Material: peripheral blood, obtained after pregnancy. These receptors all come from a female donor in good health, enrolled as a control in a pregnancy study. Each CDR3 is given with its conserved first and last residue. Clone size is stated in some rows and not others, as once, few, many or a class when expanded.

clone_size j_call v_call cdr3_aa
NA TRBJ2-3 TRBV28 CASSDASGTADTQYF
NA TRBJ1-1 TRBV6-1 CASIRTGGNTEAFF
NA TRBJ2-5 TRBV18 CASSPTAGGKTQYF
NA TRBJ2-5 TRBV9 CASSEGPREETQYF
once TRBJ1-2 TRBV19 CASSIPPGSYGYTF
NA TRBJ2-1 TRBV29-1 CSVGTGGYNEQFF
NA TRBJ1-2 TRBV7-9 CASRETAAGDRGRGYTF
once TRBJ2-1 TRBV6-5 CASKTTGSSGNEQFF
NA TRBJ2-1 TRBV6-6 CASRQTEYNEQFF
NA TRBJ2-1 TRBV19 CASNPGLAGGYNEQFF
NA TRBJ2-7 TRBV7-8 CASSPQVLRDEQYF
NA TRBJ1-2 TRBV16 CASRQTGLTGGYTF
NA TRBJ1-2 TRBV16 CASSQSVLAGYTF
NA TRBJ2-5 TRBV5-4 CASSFLGVEGQETQYF
NA TRBJ2-2 TRBV19 CASGDLGPGELFF
once TRBJ2-5 TRBV21-1 CAGRGAGLEKTQYF
once TRBJ1-2 TRBV5-4 CASSPPGTGPLYGYTF
NA TRBJ1-2 TRBV11-2 CASSPDRGIHGYTF
NA TRBJ2-7 TRBV7-2 CASSLKRGIGEQYF
NA TRBJ2-5 TRBV14 CASSQFLWTEQETQYF
NA TRBJ2-7 TRBV9 CASSQGGENYEQYF
NA TRBJ1-2 TRBV11-2 CASSRADRGGGYTF